What follows describes a single T cell receptor (beta chain). The antigen remains unidentified. This record belongs to a study of T cell repertoires in cytomegalovirus infection. The overall study: Well-studied HLA-B-restricted epitopes and recently identified HLA-C-restricted epitopes of CMV were both used in the study. Broader study findings: Dominating the ex vivo response were TCR beta clonotypes that were CMV-specific and HLA-C-restricted.

TCRdb passed the reads through MiXCR, listing each CDR3 protein once. Among 310,000 or so distinct CDR3 sequences listed, 25% were seen once. The sequence derives from a human donor in good health (CMV status not recorded). Some clones in this sample may be carry-over from other donors' samples. This specimen consisted of cultured PBMCs, obtained from culture after CMV antigen stimulation.

CDR3 DNA sequence: TGCAGTGCGTCGGTTTCTAGCGGGAGTTCTCGTACGCAGTATTTT. This codes for CSASVSSGSSRTQYF. The chain recombines TRBV20-1 with TRBJ2-3; 10 bases line up with TRBD2. This CDR3 is built from 15 residues. Germline CDR1 DFQATT, CDR2 SNEGSKA (reference sequence). J was trimmed by 8 bases and V by 6 bases; bases with no gene match: 14.